This T cell receptor (beta chain) came from a study of T and B cells in COVID-19 patients. Study at large: Blood was sampled from COVID-19 patients who were either actively infected or recovered. Median age was approximately 35 years in the recovered cohort and around 64 years in the active-infection cohort. About 90% of the roughly 20 active-infection patients had comorbidities associated with unfavorable COVID-19 outcome.

About this clonotype itself: Its antigen is currently unknown.

CDR3 length equals 12 residues. Germline V lookup: CDR1 LNHDA, CDR2 SQIVND (reference sequence). V shed 10 bases and J shed 7 bases, with 13 bases lying between them. Multiplex PCR with BIOMED2 TRB-A/B primer pools amplified TRB rearrangements. TCRdb recomputed calls from the multiplex PCR reads with MiXCR, one row per CDR3 protein. There are around 23,000 distinct CDR3 sequences in the sample; just under 30% occur only once, and about 3% lies in the top ten. Each TRB amplification used roughly 250-550 ng of genomic DNA from blood. Broader study findings: Highly clonal in active COVID-19, TRB repertoires exceeded healthy-donor diversity and richness at recovery.

Sequencing input: blood. The origin of this receptor is a human donor who had recovered from COVID-19. The gene calls are TRBV19 and TRBJ2-2, with no clear D. The CDR3 loop reads CANSPLDGELFF. In DNA form, the CDR3 reads TGTGCCAACAGCCCTCTAGACGGGGAGCTGTTTTTT. Full variable domain (remainder filled in from reference TRBV19 and TRBJ2-2): DGGITQSPKYLFRKEGQNVTLSCEQNLNHDAMYWYRQDPGQGLRLIYYSQIVNDFQKGDIAEGYSVSREKKESFPLTVTSAQKNPTAFYLCANSPLDGELFFGEGSRLTVL.